This TCR beta chain was sequenced during a study of identical twins (dated by TCRdb to about 2016). Regarding the research as a whole: TCR alpha and beta repertoires from monozygotic twins, unrelated adults of various ages and cord blood were deep-sequenced to test whether fetal clonotypes persist. To rule out contamination, replicate twin experiments were performed at different times with different library preparation protocols. The paper as a whole reports these results and caveats: Conclusions relied on cross-sectional statistical analysis, since the same donors could not be followed over many years. A weaker excess of twin sharing was found in beta out-of-frame sequences because the signal-to-noise ratio was lowered by fewer shared sequences. In monozygotic twins, recombination models systematically underestimated out-of-frame TCR alpha sharing, but the models matched the sharing seen between unrelated individuals. Zero-insertion analyses could be partly confounded by invariant T cells such as MAIT and iNKT, though diverse VJ usage argued against such confounding for most clonotypes. Compared with coincidental sharing between unrelated individuals, out-of-frame TCR alpha sequences shared between twins showed an excess of sequences with low generation probability. Fewer insertions were carried by abundant cord blood beta clonotypes, a similar but weaker trend appeared in young adult naive repertoires, and no such trend appeared in memory repertoires.

At least ten counts were recorded for this clonotype. This clone's antigen is unknown. No base qualities exist here, and no much larger clone lies one base off it. Compared with germline, V lacks 3 bases and J lacks 3 bases; bases without a gene match: 7. Via the germline V gene (reference sequence), CDR1 is DFQATT and CDR2 SNEGSKA. CDR3 length: 15 amino acids, cysteine to phenylalanine. Left in the record is the CDR3 DNA by itself, 45 bases read in frame from the first base. The library was made by 5' RACE. These reads were obtained on an Illumina HiSeq 2000. A universal primer binding site was added through template switching, and the final cDNA carried a unique molecular identifier so that TCR cDNA molecules could be counted accurately. Specific primers in the conserved constant-segment region were used to synthesize first-strand cDNA for the TCR alpha and beta chains. To control for contamination, each cDNA library was double barcoded with a SMART-Mk sample barcode plus Illumina barcodes. TruSeq adapter sequences, together with Illumina sample barcodes, were added in two successive PCR steps. TCR alpha and beta cDNA libraries were sequenced on the Illumina HiSeq platform with custom primers. From the authors' description of their analysis: MiGEC processed the raw reads to extract unique molecular identifiers, while MiXCR was used to determine the CDR3 positions. Recombination models were inferred per individual with the repgenHMM and IGoR tools using an EM algorithm. Shared clonotype analysis was performed with the tcR package in R, normalizing sharing by the product of cloneset sizes. Out-of-frame nonproductive sequences were analyzed to study raw recombination free of thymic and clonal selection effects. The public reads were reanalyzed by TCRdb: fastp trimming at Q25, MiXCR alignment, in-frame beta chains only. Each entry merges the rows of one CDR3 protein and shows their most common DNA and genes. Clone size and V and J calls follow TCRdb, not the original study. A total of more than 650,000 distinct CDR3 sequences appear in this sample, 6% to 6.5% of them only once. The ten most abundant clones make up 1.5% to 2% of the sample.

Every donor was a healthy Caucasian. Three unrelated non-twin adults were also sequenced: a male aged 18 to 30, a male aged 50 to 59 and a female aged 50 to 59. Miltenyi CD45RO+ enrichment and human naive T-cell isolation kits were used to isolate memory (CD45RO+) and naive T cells from PBMC. This sequence was found in a man aged 18 to 35 in good health. Sequencing used naive T cells sorted from blood. The cell subset or site label, as the study defines it: cells isolated with a human naive T-cell isolation kit. The chain is assembled from TRBV20-1 and TRBJ1-5, with TRBD1 matching 8 junction bases. This receptor has the CDR3 CSASISGGPNQPQHF. The DNA reads as follows: TGCAGTGCTAGTATTTCAGGGGGCCCCAATCAGCCCCAGCATTTT.